This is a list of T cell receptor beta chains from one sample in a study of T-cell memory formation after mild COVID-19. TCRdb passed the 5' RACE reads through MiXCR, listing each CDR3 protein once. The sample carries about 260,000 distinct CDR3 sequences, over 15% recorded once. Sequencing was carried out using PBMCs or a T cell subset sorted from them (not recorded which). These receptors were obtained from a young man who had mild COVID-19 (a few samples of this study predate the infection). Cell type and time point are not known. CDR3s include the opening cysteine and the closing phenylalanine or tryptophan. A D gene is named only where the DNA matches it firmly. Clone size, where shown, is once, few, many, or a class for clones that have expanded.

CDR3	DNA	D	J	size	V
CASSAGTTTGEKLFF	TGTGCCAGCAGCGCGGGAACTACCACTGGTGAAAAACTGTTTTTT	NA	TRBJ1-4	few	TRBV2
CASSLGGVQYF	TGTGCCAGCAGCTTGGGGGGGGTCCAGTACTTC	TRBD2	TRBJ2-5	few	TRBV7-9
CSARGTSGDYEQYF	TGCAGTGCTAGAGGGACTAGCGGGGACTACGAGCAGTACTTC	TRBD2	TRBJ2-7	many	TRBV20-1
CASSLKGQGVYEQYF	TGTGCCAGCAGCTTGAAGGGACAGGGGGTCTACGAGCAGTACTTC	TRBD1	TRBJ2-7	few	TRBV5-5
CASRGQNTGELFF	TGTGCCAGCAGGGGACAGAACACCGGGGAGCTGTTTTTT	NA	TRBJ2-2	many	TRBV7-3
CAISEDKNEKLFF	TGTGCCATCAGTGAGGACAAGAATGAAAAACTGTTTTTT	NA	TRBJ1-4	NA	TRBV10-3
CASPSADTGELFF	TGTGCCAGCCCGTCCGCGGACACCGGGGAGCTGTTTTTT	NA	TRBJ2-2	NA	TRBV7-9
CASSVDGSLGNTEAFF	TGTGCCAGCAGCGTGGATGGATCCCTAGGGAACACTGAAGCTTTCTTT	NA	TRBJ1-1	few	TRBV9
CASTLQGGSNQPQHF	TGTGCCAGCACCTTACAGGGGGGAAGCAATCAGCCCCAGCATTTT	TRBD1	TRBJ1-5	few	TRBV6-6
CASSFQGSTEAFF	TGTGCCAGCAGTTTTCAGGGGAGCACTGAAGCTTTCTTT	NA	TRBJ1-1	NA	TRBV12-3/TRBV12-4
CASSRQQGNTEAFF	TGTGCCAGCAGCCGACAACAGGGTAACACTGAAGCTTTCTTT	NA	TRBJ1-1	few	TRBV3-1
CASSLDERLEEGVTDTQYF	TGCGCCAGCAGCTTGGACGAAAGGCTAGAAGAAGGTGTTACAGATACGCAGTATTTT	NA	TRBJ2-3	NA	TRBV5-1
CASSSPSGYNEQFF	TGTGCCAGCAGCTCTCCTAGCGGATACAATGAGCAGTTCTTC	TRBD2	TRBJ2-1	NA	TRBV11-2
CASSLIEVLGTEAFF	TGTGCCAGCAGTTTGATCGAGGTACTTGGGACTGAAGCTTTCTTT	NA	TRBJ1-1	many	TRBV12-3/TRBV12-4
CASSVLGNSYNEQFF	TGTGCCAGCAGCGTACTTGGGAACTCCTACAATGAGCAGTTCTTC	NA	TRBJ2-1	NA	TRBV9
CASSPDGASTDTQYF	TGTGCCAGCAGCCCAGACGGAGCCTCCACAGATACGCAGTATTTT	NA	TRBJ2-3	NA	TRBV13
CASSLQTAAADTQYF	TGCGCCAGCAGCTTGCAGACAGCGGCCGCAGATACGCAGTATTTT	NA	TRBJ2-3	few	TRBV5-1
CASSSSPRSPQYF	TGTGCCAGCAGCTCCAGCCCAAGGAGCCCCCAGTACTTC	NA	TRBJ2-5	NA	TRBV11-2
CASSQDRKGKEQYF	TGCGCCAGCAGCCAAGATCGGAAGGGGAAGGAGCAGTATTTT	NA	TRBJ2-3	few	TRBV4-1
CASSYGPGTEAFF	TGTGCCAGCAGTTACGGCCCGGGCACTGAAGCTTTCTTT	NA	TRBJ1-1	few	TRBV6-2/TRBV6-3
CASTIQGLAGETQYF	TGTGCCAGCACCATTCAGGGACTGGCTGGAGAGACCCAGTACTTC	NA	TRBJ2-5	few	TRBV7-2
CATSSGGSDTQYF	TGTGCCACCAGCAGTGGAGGGTCTGATACGCAGTATTTT	NA	TRBJ2-3	few	TRBV15
CSARLAGAYQETQYF	TGCAGTGCTCGACTAGCGGGGGCCTACCAAGAGACCCAGTACTTC	TRBD2	TRBJ2-5	few	TRBV20-1
CSAHPTERYYEQYF	TGCAGTGCCCACCCCACCGAGCGGTACTACGAGCAGTACTTC	NA	TRBJ2-7	NA	TRBV20-1
CASSLGLAADNEQFF	TGTGCCAGCAGCTTAGGACTAGCGGCTGACAATGAGCAGTTCTTC	TRBD2	TRBJ2-1	few	TRBV7-3
CASSYNPSPAGETQYF	TGTGCCAGCAGTTATAATCCCAGCCCTGCTGGGGAGACCCAGTACTTC	NA	TRBJ2-5	NA	TRBV6-2/TRBV6-3
CASSPQPGEQFF	TGTGCCAGCAGTCCCCAGCCGGGTGAGCAGTTCTTC	NA	TRBJ2-1	NA	TRBV7-3